This T cell receptor beta chain is from a study of shared clonotypes between healthy human individuals. The CDR3 covers 15 residues. The J segment lost 6 bases and the V segment lost 6 bases, leaving 12 bases of the junction unmatched. Germline V lookup: CDR1 MDHEN, CDR2 SYDVKM. The method was immunoSEQ multiplex PCR; TCRdb's version includes in-frame clones alone and lacks a portion of them. The sample contains about 530,000 clones, approximately 95% of which appear only once. The clonotype comes from a woman aged 25-40 years in good health. The sequenced material came from naive CD4+ T cells sorted from blood. As for subset: CD45RA+ positively selected. The chain couples TRBV28 to TRBJ2-7, with 9 bases lining up with TRBD1. CDR3 in amino acids: CASRPDGRDRAEQYF. CDR3 nucleotide sequence: TGTGCCAGCAGACCAGACGGCCGGGACAGGGCCGAGCAGTACTTC.